The T cell receptor beta chain under discussion was sequenced for a study of CD8+ T cells in alopecia areata. Germline lookup yields CDR1 SGHDN and CDR2 FVKESK. Trimming cost V 0 bases and J 3 bases, with 12 bases left between them. The CDR3 covers 16 residues. In each case, RNA was isolated and then reverse transcribed into cDNA as the sequencing template. TCRdb's copy holds only in-frame clones and misses some; the assay was immunoSEQ multiplex PCR. This table has roughly 200,000 clones, roughly 56% appearing once. The chain links TRBV14 to TRBJ1-5; D is uncertain. The source of this sequence is a human donor in good health. The sample consisted of CD8+ T cells sorted from blood. In DNA form, the CDR3 reads TGTGCCAGCAGCCAAGAAGGCGCAAGCCTCAATCAGCCCCAGCATTTT. Translation gives CASSQEGASLNQPQHF.